Listed here are 25 T cell receptor beta chains from one sample, sequenced in a study of regulatory T cells in long-lasting Graves disease. Time point in this sample: newly diagnosed GD, antithyroid drugs for less than 3 months. Researchers made the TCR library from RNA that was extracted from PBMCs. The TCR beta library used iRepertoire HTBI primers with Arm-PCR amplification of CDR3. Each CDR3 protein gets one entry after TCRdb re-called the multiplex PCR reads with MiXCR. The sample shows roughly 220,000 distinct CDR3 sequences, approximately 16% of them seen only once. The source was peripheral blood mononuclear cells (PBMCs), collected at new diagnosis, from a patient treated with antithyroid drugs. Receptor source: a female donor with Graves disease.

This clonotype was recorded many times. J is TRBJ2-3 and V is TRBV20-1, with D hard to call. The germline V gene has CDR1 DFQATT and CDR2 SNEGSKA (reference sequence). Trimming took off 3 bases at V and 6 bases at J, with 10 bases between the two ends. The CDR3 runs 12 residues. CDR3 in amino acids: CSASPSMDTQYF. The CDR3 region has the DNA TGCAGTGCTAGCCCGAGTATGGATACGCAGTATTTT.

This clonotype was detected many times. A junction end diverges from the germline sequence, so it may reflect a read error. The CDR3 loop reads CASSFGQSNYGYTF. CDR3 bases: TGTGCCAGCAGCTTCGGGCAGTCTAACTATGGCTACACCTTC. V usage is TRBV5-1 and J usage is TRBJ1-2, with D unclear. Germline-derived CDR1 and CDR2 are SGHRS and YFSETQ. This CDR3 comprises 14 residues.

This clonotype has at least ten counts. The chain combines TRBV6-1 with TRBJ1-2; 9 positions match TRBD1. The CDR3 has 14 residues. Germline CDR1 and CDR2: MNHNS and SASEGT. V lost 5 bases and J lost 5; bases outside the gene matches: 6. The DNA of the CDR3 is TGTGCCAGCAGTCCCGGGACAGGGACGTATGGCTACACCTTC. Translation gives CASSPGTGTYGYTF.

Many counts were recorded for this clonotype. V and J are TRBV19 and TRBJ2-2; no firm D call. This CDR3 contains 14 residues. Trimming cost V 3 bases and J 1 base, with 6 bases left between them. CDR1 and CDR2 from the germline V gene are LNHDA and SQIVND (reference sequence). CDR3 sequence reads: CASSILGNTGELFF. Here the CDR3 DNA reads TGTGCCAGTAGTATTCTAGGGAACACCGGGGAGCTGTTTTTT.

This clonotype was counted many times. This chain uses TRBV7-9 with TRBJ1-1; 7 nucleotides line up with TRBD1. Germline loops: CDR1 SEHNR, CDR2 FQNEAQ (reference sequence). This CDR3 is built from 11 residues. V gave up 6 bases and J gave up 11 bases; unmatched junction bases: 6. The CDR3 nucleotides are TGTGCCAGCAGTATACAGGGGCTTGCTTTCTTT. Encoded protein: CASSIQGLAFF.

This clonotype has ten or more counts. This chain links TRBV7-3 with TRBJ2-1; TRBD2 aligns across 12 bases. Losses at the gene ends were 9 bases for V and 8 bases for J; bases not matched to a gene: 5. The CDR3 runs to 13 residues. Germline V gives CDR1 SGHTA, CDR2 FQGTGA. In DNA form, the CDR3 reads TGTGCCAGTTCGCTAGCGGGAGGGCATGAGCAGTTCTTC. Residues: CASSLAGGHEQFF.

This clonotype occurred many times. The chain uses TRBV11-3 and TRBJ2-5; D perhaps matches TRBD2 (5 bases). This CDR3 is 14 amino acids long. Deletions cut 5 bases from V and 3 bases from J, with 13 bases between. Germline V gene sequence: CDR1 SGHNT, CDR2 YENEEA. The CDR3 bases are TGTGCCAGCAGCCGCTACGGGCGGGAAGAGACCCAGTACTTC. It is translated as CASSRYGREETQYF. Supplemented by reference TRBV11-3 and TRBJ2-5, the full variable domain reads EAGVVQSPRYKIIEKKQPVAFWCNPISGHNTLYWYLQNLGQGPELLIRYENEEAVDDSQLPKDRFSAERLKGVDSTLKIQPAELGDSAVYLCASSRYGREETQYFGPGTRLLVL.

This clonotype was observed a few times. The rearrangement uses TRBV20-1 and TRBJ1-1; 7 bases map to TRBD1. V lost 5 bases, J lost 1 base, and 13 bases stayed unmatched. Germline loops: CDR1 DFQATT, CDR2 SNEGSKA (reference sequence). This CDR3 has 16 residues. The CDR3 loop reads CSASNRGSGRNTEAFF. The DNA for the CDR3 is TGCAGTGCTTCAAACAGGGGCTCGGGACGGAACACTGAAGCTTTCTTT.

The table lists this clonotype with many counts. The chain recombines TRBV30 with TRBJ2-7; maybe TRBD2 (7 bases). Trimming removed 4 bases at V and 4 bases at J, with 14 bases between. CDR3 length equals 13 residues. Germline-derived CDR1 and CDR2 are GTSNPN and SVGIG (reference sequence). The CDR3 DNA follows: TGTGCCTGGAACTTGGGGGGGGCGTACGAGCAGTACTTC. It encodes CAWNLGGAYEQYF.

Ten or more counts support this clonotype. This chain connects TRBV24-1 to TRBJ2-2; no clear D. Germline CDR1 and CDR2: KGHDR and SFDVKD. The CDR3 runs 14 residues. The V and J ends lost 4 bases and 2 bases respectively, with 7 bases between them. CDR3 loop: CATSDPANTGELFF. CDR3 nucleotides: TGTGCCACCAGTGACCCGGCCAACACCGGGGAGCTGTTTTTT.

The sample holds many counts of this clonotype. The chain recombines TRBV29-1 with TRBJ2-7; D is ambiguous. Trimming took off 4 bases at V and 3 bases at J, with 16 bases between the two ends. Germline CDR1 reads SQVTM; CDR2 reads ANQGSEA. The CDR3 consists of 14 residues. CDR3 loop: CSVVLAQRDYEQYF. The CDR3 DNA reads TGCAGCGTTGTTCTGGCACAGCGCGACTACGAGCAGTACTTC.

This clonotype appeared many times. The rearrangement uses TRBV5-6 and TRBJ1-2; D perhaps matches TRBD1 (6 bases). Germline loops: CDR1 SGHDT, CDR2 YYEEEE. The CDR3 covers 14 residues. V lost 4 bases to trimming and J lost 2 bases, with 12 bases between them. The CDR3 DNA reads as TGTGCCAGCAGCCTAAGACAGGTCAACTATGGCTACACCTTC. Its protein is CASSLRQVNYGYTF.

There are many counts of this clonotype. The chain joins TRBV5-1 to TRBJ2-2; D gene unclear. Germline CDR1 and CDR2: SGHRS and YFSETQ. This CDR3 contains 15 residues. Between the trimmed V and J ends, which lost 4 bases and 3 bases, there was a span of 13 bases. The DNA for the CDR3 is TGCGCCAGCAGCGCCGACGGGTCGTACACCGGGGAGCTGTTTTTT. This codes for CASSADGSYTGELFF.

There are many counts of this clonotype. V is TRBV6-1 and J is TRBJ2-7; the match to TRBD2 covers 12 bases. The CDR3 runs to 14 residues. J gave up 7 bases and V 6 bases, and 7 bases lay outside the gene matches. Germline-derived CDR1 and CDR2 are MNHNS and SASEGT. CDR3 amino acids: CASSRTSGKEEQYF. CDR3 DNA: TGTGCCAGCAGCCGGACTAGCGGGAAGGAAGAGCAGTACTTC.

Many counts were recorded for this clonotype. The V and J genes are TRBV7-9 and TRBJ1-2; D not resolved. This CDR3 comprises 12 residues. V lost 1 base and J 5 bases, leaving 5 bases between the germline ends. Germline assignment: CDR1 SEHNR and CDR2 FQNEAQ (reference sequence). Written as DNA, the CDR3 is TGTGCCAGCAGCTTAGATGGTTATGGCTACACCTTC. Protein: CASSLDGYGYTF.

This clonotype has ten or more counts. The chain carries TRBV7-2 and TRBJ2-7, with 7 bases fitting TRBD1. In germline, CDR1 is SGHTA, CDR2 FQGNSA. V gave up 2 bases and J gave up 3 bases; unmatched junction bases: 7. The CDR3 spans 15 residues. The CDR3 loop is CASSLIPGQFYEQYF. The CDR3 bases are TGTGCCAGCAGCTTAATCCCGGGACAGTTCTACGAGCAGTACTTC. The entire variable domain, with the rest obtained from reference TRBV7-2 and TRBJ2-7, is as follows: GAGVSQSPSNKVTEKGKDVELRCDPISGHTALYWYRQSLGQGLEFLIYFQGNSAPDKSGLPSDRFSAERTGGSVSTLTIQRTQQEDSAVYLCASSLIPGQFYEQYFGPGTRLTVT.

This clonotype was observed at least ten times. This chain uses TRBV7-3 with TRBJ2-1; perhaps TRBD1 as D (5 bases). The germline V and J ends were trimmed by 1 base and 8 bases, with 15 bases remaining between them. The CDR3 contains 15 residues. Germline lookup yields CDR1 SGHTA and CDR2 FQGTGA. CDR3 DNA sequence: TGTGCCAGCAGCTTAAGACGGCAGGGCCCGGATGAGCAGTTCTTC. Translated: CASSLRRQGPDEQFF.

This clonotype was counted only a few times. CDR3 sequence (DNA): TGTGCCAGCAGTTACGGTGCGGGACTAGCCAAAAACATTCAGTACTTC. This codes for CASSYGAGLAKNIQYF. V usage is TRBV6-2 or TRBV6-3 and J usage is TRBJ2-4; tentatively, D is TRBD2 (6 bases). The V end was cut by 2 bases, the J end by 0 bases, with 11 bases between. Germline CDR1 and CDR2: MNHEY and SVGEGT. The CDR3 has 16 amino acids.

In its sample, this clonotype was seen many times. The genes are TRBV18 and TRBJ2-3, with unresolved D. This CDR3 has 13 residues. V gave up 2 bases and J gave up 6 bases, with 9 bases separating them. CDR1 and CDR2 from the germline V gene are KGHSH and LQKENI. CDR3 sequence reads: CASSPKSADTQYF. CDR3 DNA: TGTGCCAGCTCACCAAAGTCGGCGGATACGCAGTATTTT.

This clonotype was recorded at least ten times. The V and J genes are TRBV20-1 and TRBJ1-2; D might be TRBD1 (5 bases). Germline V gene sequence: CDR1 DFQATT, CDR2 SNEGSKA (reference sequence). V gave up 5 bases and J gave up 6 bases, with 16 bases separating them. The CDR3 sequence is 13 residues long. CDR3 in DNA: TGCAGTGCTCCCAGGGAGGATTCTCATGGCTACACCTTC. This sequence encodes CSAPREDSHGYTF.

Concerning this clonotype itself: With a far larger clone one base away, a read error is the likely cause. V usage is TRBV6-1 and J usage is TRBJ2-5; 9 positions match TRBD1. The CDR3 is 14 amino acids. The J segment lost 3 bases and the V segment lost 5 bases, leaving 4 bases of the junction unmatched. CDR1 and CDR2 from the germline V gene are MNHNS and SASEGT. CDR3 in amino acids: CASSNGQGKETQYF. The CDR3, as DNA: TGTGCCAGCAGTAATGGACAGGGGAAAGAGACCCAGTACTTC.

This clonotype has a count of ten or more. The chain joins TRBV7-8 to TRBJ1-5; a possible D gene is TRBD1 (5 bases). The ends were cut back, 5 bases at V and 0 bases at J, with 17 bases in the middle. This CDR3 has 17 amino acids. Per germline, CDR1 SGHVS and CDR2 FQNEAQ. CDR3 in DNA: TGTGCCAGCAGCCACTTCCCGGGGGACTATAGCAATCAGCCCCAGCATTTT. It codes for CASSHFPGDYSNQPQHF.

This clonotype was seen ten or more times. The chain couples TRBV27 to TRBJ2-3, with 7 bases fitting TRBD2. Germline V gene data show CDR1 as MNHEY and CDR2 as SMNVEV (reference sequence). This CDR3 has 15 amino acids. J gave up 1 base and V 5 bases, and 6 bases lay outside the gene matches. CDR3 bases: TGTGCCAGCAGTCCTCGGACTAGGCGCACAGATACGCAGTATTTT. This gives the protein CASSPRTRRTDTQYF.

The chain joins TRBV4-1 to TRBJ1-2, with no clear D. This CDR3 has 11 residues. V gave up 6 bases and J gave up 7 bases, with 9 bases separating them. Germline CDR1 reads MGHRA; CDR2 reads YSYEKL. Written as DNA, the CDR3 is TGCGCCAGCAGGGATTTCGGTGGCTACACCTTC. As protein: CASRDFGGYTF.

In this sample, this clonotype turned up a few times. The chain links TRBV9 to TRBJ2-1; no firm D call. The V end was cut by 1 base, the J end by 0 bases, with 8 bases between. This CDR3 has 15 residues. From germline, CDR1 is SGDLS and CDR2 YYNGEE. CDR3 coding DNA: TGTGCCAGCAGCGTACGTGGGTACTCCTACAATGAGCAGTTCTTC. Translated: CASSVRGYSYNEQFF.